This T cell receptor beta chain came from a study of identical twins' blood T cells. TCRdb processed the 5' RACE reads anew with MiXCR; each CDR3 protein has one entry. Found here are around 380,000 distinct CDR3 sequences, roughly 28% of them singletons; the top ten hold around 5.6%. V was cut by 0 bases and J by 10 bases, with 15 bases left in between. From germline, CDR1 is SQVTM and CDR2 ANQGSEA. This CDR3 has 14 amino acids. This TCR was recovered from a woman between 18 and 55 years old in good health. The sequencing input was PBMCs. The rearrangement uses TRBV29-1 and TRBJ1-4; D unresolved. For the CDR3, the DNA is TGCAGCGTTGAAGATCTTTATGCAGGAGTAAAACTGTTTTTT. Translating gives CSVEDLYAGVKLFF.